A selection of T cell receptor beta chains follows, all from one sample in a study of graft-versus-host responses after intestinal transplantation. These receptors have no known antigen. Method: immunoSEQ multiplex PCR; TCRdb's copy keeps in-frame clones and lacks some. The table has around 24,000 clones, approximately 82% seen once; the top ten hold over 0.75%. The sequences come from unstimulated CD8+ T cells sorted from spleen or lymph node cells, collected before transplant. These receptor sequences come from a human donor who was the organ donor for an intestinal transplant. Each CDR3 is given with its conserved first and last residue. D genes are given only for firm matches.

CDR3 DNA: TGTGCCAGCAGCTTCTGGGGAGACAGGGGGTTGGAGCAGTACTTC
CDR3 protein: CASSFWGDRGLEQYF
D gene: TRBD1
V gene: TRBV7-8
J gene: TRBJ2-7

CDR3 DNA: TGTGCCAGCAGTTACGGGACTAGCCGGTATTACGAGCAGTACTTC
CDR3 protein: CASSYGTSRYYEQYF
D gene: TRBD2
V gene: TRBV6-5
J gene: TRBJ2-7

CDR3 DNA: TGCAGCGTTGACGGCCTTTACAATGAGCAGTTCTTC
CDR3 protein: CSVDGLYNEQFF
D gene: -
V gene: TRBV29-1
J gene: TRBJ2-1

CDR3 DNA: TGTGCCAGCAGTGAGAGGACAGGGTCCTACGAGCAGTACTTC
CDR3 protein: CASSERTGSYEQYF
D gene: TRBD1
V gene: TRBV9
J gene: TRBJ2-7

CDR3 DNA: TGCGCCAGCAGCCAGGGACTAGCGGGGAACGAGCAGTACTTC
CDR3 protein: CASSQGLAGNEQYF
D gene: TRBD2
V gene: TRBV4-1
J gene: TRBJ2-7

CDR3 DNA: TGCGCCAGCAGCTTGGGGATCTACGAGCAGTACTTC
CDR3 protein: CASSLGIYEQYF
D gene: -
V gene: TRBV5-1
J gene: TRBJ2-7

CDR3 DNA: TGTGCCAGCAGCGAGGTGGGGACAGGGGTGGGCCAAGAGACCCAGTACTTC
CDR3 protein: CASSEVGTGVGQETQYF
D gene: TRBD1
V gene: TRBV2
J gene: TRBJ2-5

CDR3 DNA: TGTGCCAGCAGCTTAGAACAGGTTGATGGCTACACCTTC
CDR3 protein: CASSLEQVDGYTF
D gene: -
V gene: TRBV7-8
J gene: TRBJ1-2

CDR3 DNA: TGTGCCAGCAGCCCGGCGGGGAGGGCCATAATCGAGCAGTACTTC
CDR3 protein: CASSPAGRAIIEQYF
D gene: TRBD2
V gene: TRBV6-6
J gene: TRBJ2-7

CDR3 DNA: TGTGCCAGCAGCTTTGGGGCCAACGTCCTGACTTTC
CDR3 protein: CASSFGANVLTF
D gene: -
V gene: TRBV11-3
J gene: TRBJ2-6

CDR3 DNA: TGTGCCAGCAGCCCCACAGGGGGCGCGTCTCAGCCCCAGCATTTT
CDR3 protein: CASSPTGGASQPQHF
D gene: TRBD1
V gene: TRBV7-9
J gene: TRBJ1-5

CDR3 DNA: TGTGCCAGCAGCCCCTCGGCTAGCGGATCACTAGGGCAGTACTTC
CDR3 protein: CASSPSASGSLGQYF
D gene: TRBD2
V gene: TRBV27
J gene: TRBJ2-7

CDR3 DNA: TGTGCCAGCACGCCGGGGTACCCAGACCTCATGAACACTGAAGCTTTCTTT
CDR3 protein: CASTPGYPDLMNTEAFF
D gene: -
V gene: TRBV2
J gene: TRBJ1-1